A selection of T cell receptor beta chains follows, all from one sample in a study of long-term antiretroviral therapy in people with HIV. Profiling relied on immunoSEQ multiplex PCR, and the TCRdb table lists in-frame clones only, not all of them. The table lists fewer than 30,000 clones, around 80% of them singletons. Specimen: unsorted PBMCs, collected 3 years after starting antiretroviral therapy. These receptors were collected from a man aged 40-49 years with HIV. The CDR3 runs from the conserved cysteine through the conserved F or W. A row's size may be missing; if present it is once, few, many or a size class.

TRBJ2-1,NA,TRBV4-1,CASSHTGGREQFF
TRBJ1-4,NA,TRBV5-1,CASSLAGYPVELFF
TRBJ2-1,NA,TRBV7-6,CASSLEGLADNEQFF
TRBJ1-2,few,TRBV6-6,CASSPTDSHGYTF
TRBJ2-3,NA,TRBV9,CASRTLTGNTDTQYF
TRBJ1-2,NA,TRBV9,CASSVDGQVLANYGYTF
TRBJ1-1,NA,TRBV5-1,CASSFTGGTEAFF
TRBJ1-2,NA,TRBV5-1,CASSLDMGTGTNGYTF
TRBJ2-1,NA,TRBV27,CASSLGVGEQFF
TRBJ1-6,NA,TRBV6-4,CASSDSKGQCSYNSPLHF
TRBJ1-2,NA,TRBV6-1,CASSERGSGVGYTF
TRBJ2-5,NA,TRBV7-9,CASSFHPQETQYF
TRBJ2-1,NA,TRBV27,CASSPLLTRGGQFF
TRBJ2-2,few,TRBV4-1,CASSQVQGAGGELFF
TRBJ2-5,NA,TRBV2,CASSEESAGETQYF
TRBJ2-7,NA,TRBV28,CASSSPLAVRGAYEQYF
TRBJ1-5,few,TRBV18,CASSPTDSINQPQHF
TRBJ2-1,NA,TRBV12-5,CASGLLVDYNEQFF
TRBJ1-2,NA,TRBV29-1,CSVPGQGAGGYTF
TRBJ1-3,few,TRBV19,CASSEDSHSGNTIYF
TRBJ2-7,once,TRBV15,CATSRLTSGDSVFYEQYF
TRBJ2-7,NA,TRBV28,CASSLSGGDYEQYF
TRBJ2-1,NA,TRBV29-1,CSVGAMGEQFF
TRBJ1-1,once,TRBV19,CASSYGDRTEAFF
TRBJ2-7,NA,TRBV7-8,CASSPGRGYEQYF